A selection of T cell receptor beta chains follows, all from one sample in a study of PD-1 blockade in mismatch repair-deficient tumors. The data were produced by immunoSEQ multiplex PCR, yet TCRdb's version contains in-frame clones alone and is incomplete. The table includes 90,000 to 130,000 clones, over 60% detected once. The sample was peripheral blood, taken 60 weeks after starting pembrolizumab. The receptors were gathered from an adult with mismatch repair-deficient cancer. CDR3s include the opening cysteine and the closing phenylalanine or tryptophan. The D gene is left open where the match is weak. Clone size is shown for a subset of rows, as once, few, many or a class of expanded clone.

V	D	size	J	CDR3	DNA
TRBV28	.	.	TRBJ1-1	CASSPGPMNTEAFF	TGTGCCAGCAGTCCGGGACCCATGAACACTGAAGCTTTCTTT
TRBV6-5	.	.	TRBJ2-7	CASSRLSGFYEQYF	TGTGCCAGCAGCCGTCTATCCGGGTTCTACGAGCAGTACTTC
TRBV2	TRBD1	.	TRBJ1-4	CASRFTGGTNEKLFF	TGTGCCAGCAGGTTTACAGGGGGGACTAATGAAAAACTGTTTTTT
TRBV18	TRBD2	few	TRBJ2-7	CASSPSGSSDEQYF	TGTGCCAGCTCACCGAGCGGGAGTAGCGACGAGCAGTACTTC
TRBV7-9	.	.	TRBJ2-5	CASSQIGTTKQETQYF	TGTGCCAGCAGCCAAATTGGGACAACCAAACAAGAGACCCAGTACTTC
TRBV15	.	.	TRBJ2-7	CATSRDTVNEQYF	TGTGCCACCAGCAGAGACACAGTTAACGAGCAGTACTTC
TRBV6-4	.	few	TRBJ1-1	CASRNTLNTEAFF	TGTGCCAGCAGAAACACATTGAACACTGAAGCTTTCTTT
TRBV2	.	.	TRBJ2-1	CASSGGSQFF	TGTGCCAGCAGCGGAGGGAGTCAGTTCTTC
TRBV11-2	.	.	TRBJ1-1	CASSPTGLGNTEAFF	TGTGCCAGCAGCCCGACGGGTCTGGGGAACACTGAAGCTTTCTTT
TRBV28	.	.	TRBJ1-1	CASSVSAGTMNTEAFF	TGTGCCAGCAGTGTGTCAGCAGGGACCATGAACACTGAAGCTTTCTTT
TRBV6-6	.	.	TRBJ2-5	CASYSGSETQYF	TGTGCCAGCTACTCAGGATCAGAGACCCAGTACTTC
TRBV19	TRBD1	.	TRBJ2-7	CASSNRDRGLNEQYF	TGTGCCAGTAGTAACCGGGACAGGGGGCTGAACGAGCAGTACTTC
TRBV4-3	.	.	TRBJ2-1	CASSQGDRLIRNEQFF	TGCGCCAGCAGCCAAGGTGACAGGTTGATACGCAATGAGCAGTTCTTC
TRBV7-2	TRBD1	few	TRBJ2-5	CASSLVGTGGRETQYF	TGTGCCAGCAGCTTAGTCGGGACAGGGGGGAGGGAGACCCAGTACTTC
TRBV5-6	TRBD1	once	TRBJ1-5	CASSFGTGSTNQPQHF	TGTGCCAGCAGCTTCGGGACAGGGTCTACAAATCAGCCCCAGCATTTT
TRBV4-3	.	.	TRBJ2-1	CASSQELHSELLYYNEQFF	TGCGCCAGCAGCCAAGAGCTACATTCCGAGCTACTTTATTACAATGAGCAGTTCTTC
TRBV9	.	once	TRBJ1-3	CASSVARAGNTIYF	TGTGCCAGCAGCGTAGCGAGGGCTGGAAACACCATATATTTT
TRBV19	TRBD1	.	TRBJ2-1	CASTRGTAGGSYNEQFF	TGTGCCAGTACCAGGGGAACCGCAGGGGGCTCCTACAATGAGCAGTTCTTC
TRBV5-1	TRBD2	.	TRBJ2-5	CASSSKGTRMETQYF	TGCGCCAGCAGCTCTAAAGGGACTAGGATGGAGACCCAGTACTTC
TRBV7-3	TRBD2	.	TRBJ2-1	CASSLTGSGARRGYNEQFF	TGTGCCAGCAGCTTAACGGGAAGCGGGGCGCGAAGGGGATACAATGAGCAGTTCTTC
TRBV5-1	TRBD2	.	TRBJ2-1	CASSPGTSGRMENNEQFF	TGCGCCAGCAGCCCCGGGACTAGCGGGAGGATGGAGAACAATGAGCAGTTCTTC
TRBV9	TRBD1	.	TRBJ1-2	CASSTTGQFYGYTF	TGTGCCAGCAGCACCACGGGACAGTTCTATGGCTACACCTTC
TRBV6-5	.	.	TRBJ1-3	CASSYGGIPGDTIYF	TGTGCCAGCAGTTACGGGGGGATACCCGGGGACACCATATATTTT
TRBV7-8	.	few	TRBJ2-7	CASSDRRFTSYEQYF	TGTGCCAGCAGCGACCGGAGGTTCACCTCTTACGAGCAGTACTTC
TRBV5-1	.	.	TRBJ1-1	CASSMGLVSREAFF	TGCGCCAGCAGCATGGGCTTGGTTTCCAGGGAAGCTTTCTTT
TRBV11-2	.	.	TRBJ2-5	CASSQNVGVQETQYF	TGTGCCAGCAGCCAGAATGTGGGGGTCCAAGAGACCCAGTACTTC
TRBV4-2	.	few	TRBJ2-7	CASSPQLTYEQYF	TGTGCCAGCAGCCCGCAATTGACCTACGAGCAGTACTTC
TRBV9	TRBD2	.	TRBJ2-7	CASSASGTSFYEQYF	TGTGCCAGCAGCGCCTCCGGGACTAGTTTTTACGAGCAGTACTTC
TRBV6-1	.	.	TRBJ2-1	CASKTLLGHEQFF	TGTGCCAGCAAAACCCTATTAGGGCATGAGCAGTTCTTC
TRBV30	.	.	TRBJ2-7	CAWASDYEQYF	TGTGCCTGGGCTAGCGATTACGAGCAGTACTTC
TRBV10-1	.	few	TRBJ1-5	CASSESGGNQPQHF	TGCGCCAGCAGTGAGTCAGGGGGCAATCAGCCCCAGCATTTT
TRBV4-2	.	.	TRBJ2-2	CASSQLAGLNTGELFF	TGTGCCAGCAGCCAATTGGCGGGGCTGAACACCGGGGAGCTGTTTTTT
TRBV19	TRBD1	.	TRBJ2-6	CASRDRGAGANVLTF	TGTGCCAGTCGGGACAGGGGAGCTGGGGCCAACGTCCTGACTTTC
TRBV5-6	TRBD2	.	TRBJ2-3	CASSLGLASTDTQYF	TGTGCCAGCAGCTTGGGACTAGCCAGCACAGATACGCAGTATTTT
TRBV7-3	TRBD1	few	TRBJ2-2	CASSSLHRGTGNTGELFF	TGTGCCAGCAGCTCACTTCACAGGGGAACGGGGAACACCGGGGAGCTGTTTTTT
TRBV14	TRBD2	.	TRBJ2-1	CASSPTSGIVNEQFF	TGTGCCAGCAGTCCAACTAGCGGGATCGTTAATGAGCAGTTCTTC
TRBV14	.	.	TRBJ1-1	CASSPGVENTEAFF	TGTGCCAGCAGCCCAGGGGTTGAGAACACTGAAGCTTTCTTT
TRBV9	.	.	TRBJ2-1	CASSVETEQFF	TGTGCCAGCAGCGTAGAGACTGAGCAGTTCTTC
TRBV18	.	.	TRBJ2-5	CASSPPEGTQETQYF	TGTGCCAGCTCACCACCGGAGGGAACCCAAGAGACCCAGTACTTC
TRBV30	TRBD2	.	TRBJ2-2	CARTSGSNTGELFF	TGTGCCCGAACTAGCGGGAGTAATACCGGGGAGCTGTTTTTT
TRBV29-1	.	.	TRBJ1-1	CSVERELNTEAFF	TGCAGCGTTGAAAGGGAGTTGAACACTGAAGCTTTCTTT
TRBV4-1	.	.	TRBJ2-7	CASSPEWGIYEQYF	TGCGCCAGCAGCCCGGAATGGGGTATCTACGAGCAGTACTTC
TRBV5-4	TRBD2	.	TRBJ2-3	CASSWMREVGTDTQYF	TGTGCCAGCAGCTGGATGCGGGAGGTCGGCACAGATACGCAGTATTTT
TRBV10-2	TRBD1	.	TRBJ2-3	CASSAGGASGTQYF	TGCGCCAGCAGTGCAGGGGGAGCTTCCGGTACGCAGTATTTT
TRBV7-2	.	.	TRBJ1-3	CASSSYGVSGNTIYF	TGTGCCAGCAGTTCCTACGGCGTTTCGGGAAACACCATATATTTT
TRBV6-5	TRBD2	.	TRBJ2-3	CASSWDYNTDTQYF	TGTGCCAGCAGTTGGGACTACAACACAGATACGCAGTATTTT
TRBV5-1	.	.	TRBJ2-3	CASSFGSSTDTQYF	TGCGCCAGCAGCTTTGGCAGTAGCACAGATACGCAGTATTTT
TRBV6-5	.	.	TRBJ2-7	CASSYTVGSSYEQYF	TGTGCCAGCAGTTACACGGTGGGGAGCTCCTACGAGCAGTACTTC
TRBV11-3	TRBD1	few	TRBJ1-2	CASSLSGQGGYYGYTF	TGTGCCAGCAGCTTAAGCGGACAGGGGGGATACTATGGCTACACCTTC
TRBV10-3	.	.	TRBJ1-1	CATTEGGRLMNTEAFF	TGTGCCACGACAGAGGGGGGGCGGCTCATGAACACTGAAGCTTTCTTT
TRBV30	.	.	TRBJ2-7	CAWSVKAIYEQYF	TGTGCCTGGAGTGTTAAGGCGATCTACGAGCAGTACTTC
TRBV5-4	TRBD1	.	TRBJ1-2	CASSASQGTSYGYTF	TGTGCCAGCAGCGCGTCACAGGGGACCTCGTATGGCTACACCTTC
TRBV12-5	.	few	TRBJ1-5	CASGLTPSNQPQHF	TGTGCTAGTGGCCTTACCCCCAGTAATCAGCCCCAGCATTTT
TRBV15	.	.	TRBJ2-7	CATSPQGLAQPYEQYF	TGTGCCACCAGCCCCCAAGGACTCGCTCAGCCCTACGAGCAGTACTTC
TRBV6-1	.	.	TRBJ2-2	CASSVRRENTGELFF	TGTGCCAGCAGTGTACGGCGGGAGAACACCGGGGAGCTGTTTTTT
TRBV14	.	.	TRBJ2-6	CASSHLPTSNSGANVLTF	TGTGCCAGCAGCCATCTTCCCACCTCGAACTCTGGGGCCAACGTCCTGACTTTC
TRBV5-6	TRBD2	.	TRBJ2-7	CASSASGRPYEQYF	TGTGCCAGCAGCGCGAGCGGGAGACCTTACGAGCAGTACTTC
TRBV18	TRBD1	few	TRBJ1-2	CASSLEGQGVEGYTF	TGTGCCAGCTCACTTGAAGGACAGGGGGTGGAAGGCTACACCTTC
TRBV10-2	.	.	TRBJ2-7	CASSEGPHYEQYF	TGCGCCAGCAGTGAAGGACCCCACTACGAGCAGTACTTC
TRBV9	TRBD2	few	TRBJ2-7	CASSVGAGGGYEQYF	TGTGCCAGCAGCGTAGGAGCGGGAGGAGGCTACGAGCAGTACTTC